This passage covers 18 T cell receptor beta chains from one sample sequenced in a study of molecular identifiers for immune sequencing clone quantification. TCRdb called the PCR reads again in MiXCR, with one record for every CDR3 protein. The table includes 460,000 or so distinct CDR3 sequences, 20% to 25% detected once. The material sequenced was naive CD8+ T cells from blood, with Jurkat cell RNA spiked in. Subset denoted: FACS-sorted CD8+CD4-CCR7+CD45RA+ naive T cells. These TCRs come from a human donor in good health. Some libraries in this study had Jurkat cell RNA spiked in.

V usage is TRBV18 and J usage is TRBJ1-1; 7 nucleotides align to TRBD1. CDR1 and CDR2 from the germline V gene are KGHSH and LQKENI. This CDR3 is 16 amino acids long. J gave up 4 bases and V 0 bases, and 8 bases lay outside the gene matches. This CDR3 is CASSPPAGGGSTEAFF. CDR3 bases: TGTGCCAGCTCACCACCGGCAGGGGGGGGGTCCACTGAAGCTTTCTTT.

Many counts were recorded for this clonotype. V and J are TRBV5-1 and TRBJ1-1; tentatively, D is TRBD1 (5 bases). The CDR3 sequence is 13 residues long. V dropped 0 bases and J dropped 6 bases, with 9 bases sitting between them. Germline-derived CDR1 and CDR2 are SGHRS and YFSETQ. The DNA for the CDR3 is TGCGCCAGCAGCTTGGACCCGGGGGCTGAAGCTTTCTTT. As protein: CASSLDPGAEAFF.

This clonotype was counted many times. The V gene is TRBV9, the J gene TRBJ1-1; D is ambiguous. Per germline, CDR1 SGDLS and CDR2 YYNGEE. This CDR3 has 14 amino acids. The V and J ends lost 3 bases and 4 bases respectively, with 13 bases between them. The CDR3 is CASSALPPITEAFF. CDR3 bases: TGTGCCAGCAGCGCACTTCCCCCCATCACTGAAGCTTTCTTT. Variable domain in full (rest from reference TRBV9 and TRBJ1-1): DSGVTQTPKHLITATGQRVTLRCSPRSGDLSVYWYQQSLDQGLQFLIQYYNGEERAKGNILERFSAQQFPDLHSELNLSSLELGDSALYFCASSALPPITEAFFGQGTRLTVV.

This clonotype was seen only a few times. V is TRBV5-4 and J is TRBJ2-2, with 10 bases that match TRBD2. This CDR3 is built from 16 residues. J lost 4 bases, V lost 0 bases, and 3 bases had no gene match. Per germline, CDR1 SGHNT and CDR2 YYREEE (reference sequence). The CDR3 DNA reads TGTGCCAGCAGCTTGGAGCTAGCGGGAGTCACCGGGGAGCTGTTTTTT. Its protein product is CASSLELAGVTGELFF.

This clonotype was observed many times. The V gene is TRBV29-1, the J gene TRBJ2-5; D tentatively fits TRBD1 or TRBD2 (5 bases each). Germline CDR1 reads SQVTM; CDR2 reads ANQGSEA. V lost 4 bases and J 1 base, leaving 13 bases between the germline ends. This CDR3 has 14 residues. CDR3 in DNA: TGCAGCGTTGTCGGGGCCATTATCCAAGAGACCCAGTACTTC. Its translation is CSVVGAIIQETQYF.

The chain employs TRBV11-3 and TRBJ2-7, with D perhaps matching TRBD1 (6 bases). Between the trimmed V and J ends, which lost 6 bases and 5 bases, there was a span of 14 bases. CDR1 SGHNT and CDR2 YENEEA come from the germline V gene. The CDR3 is 13 residues long. As DNA, the CDR3 is TGTGCCAGCAGTTCCCTACAGGGCCACGAGCAGTACTTC. Protein product: CASSSLQGHEQYF.

In this sample, this clonotype turned up a few times. The chain couples TRBV7-9 to TRBJ2-2, with 9 positions matching TRBD2. Germline V gene lookup returns CDR1 SEHNR and CDR2 FQNEAQ (reference sequence). This CDR3 spans 16 amino acids. The V gene end was trimmed by 4 bases and the J gene end by 0 bases; junction bases not matched to a gene: 3. The CDR3 region is CASSSGTSSNTGELFF. The CDR3 nucleotides read TGTGCCAGCAGCTCCGGGACTAGCTCGAACACCGGGGAGCTGTTTTTT.

This clonotype occurred a few times. The rearrangement uses TRBV24-1 and TRBJ2-6, with D possibly matching TRBD2 (5 bases). The CDR3 spans 15 residues. Germline CDR1 reads KGHDR; CDR2 reads SFDVKD. The V end was cut by 4 bases, the J end by 0 bases, with 6 bases between. CDR3 region: CATSDTSSGANVLTF. CDR3 in DNA: TGTGCCACCAGTGACACTAGCTCTGGGGCCAACGTCCTGACTTTC.

This clonotype was seen a handful of times. CDR3: CSARAGLEETQYF. DNA of the CDR3: TGCAGTGCTAGGGCGGGACTAGAAGAGACCCAGTACTTC. The rearrangement joins TRBV20-1 to TRBJ2-5, with 8 bases that match TRBD2. Germline CDR1 DFQATT, CDR2 SNEGSKA (reference sequence). V shed 3 bases and J 3 bases; nucleotides not matched to a gene: 3. The CDR3 extends over 13 amino acids.

The V gene is TRBV30, the J gene TRBJ1-1; the D gene is possibly TRBD1 (5 bases). CDR1 and CDR2 (germline): GTSNPN, SVGIG (reference sequence). The length of the CDR3 is 13 residues. V was clipped by 5 bases and J by 3 bases, with 13 bases between them. The CDR3 spells CAWGEGSHTEAFF. The CDR3 DNA reads as TGTGCCTGGGGGGAGGGGAGTCACACTGAAGCTTTCTTT.

The table lists this clonotype with a few counts. This chain links TRBV20-1 with TRBJ2-3; TRBD1 agrees at 7 bases. In germline, CDR1 is DFQATT, CDR2 SNEGSKA (reference sequence). This CDR3 spans 16 amino acids. The trim removed 3 bases at V and 2 bases at J, leaving 11 bases unmatched. CDR3 region: CSASSPDRPNTDTQYF. CDR3 DNA: TGCAGTGCTAGCAGCCCGGACAGGCCAAACACAGATACGCAGTATTTT.

This clonotype has ten or more counts. The missing conserved phenylalanine or tryptophan at the end of this CDR3 makes a read error likely. The limits of the CDR3 on the DNA are not certain, so only TCRdb's listed CDR3 is given. The chain recombines TRBV11-2 with TRBJ2-1; TRBD1, the table's D call, lacks a check against the DNA. Termini included, the CDR3 measures 11 amino acids. From germline, CDR1 is SGHAT and CDR2 FQNNGV. The CDR3 here is CASSSPGPQVV.

J is TRBJ2-7 and V is TRBV4-3, with a weak D call TRBD1 (6 bases). This CDR3 is 15 amino acids long. Looked up from germline, CDR1 is LGHNA and CDR2 is YSLEER. Trimming took 0 bases from V and 3 from J, leaving 12 bases between them. The CDR3 nucleotides read TGCGCCAGCAGCCAAGATCGTCAGGACAGCTACGAGCAGTACTTC. Encoded protein: CASSQDRQDSYEQYF.

V is TRBV19 and J is TRBJ1-5; D is possibly TRBD1 (5 bases). CDR1 and CDR2 from the germline V gene are LNHDA and SQIVND (reference sequence). V dropped 9 bases and J dropped 2 bases, with 14 bases sitting between them. The length of the CDR3 is 14 residues. This chain's CDR3 is CASRFGGGNQPQHF. For the CDR3, the DNA is TGTGCCAGCCGCTTCGGGGGTGGCAATCAGCCCCAGCATTTT.

V usage is TRBV6-4 and J usage is TRBJ2-7; D gene uncertain. V was cut by 7 bases and J by 0 bases, with 19 bases left in between. Germline V gene sequence: CDR1 MRHNA, CDR2 SNTAGT. CDR3 length equals 16 residues. The CDR3 DNA follows: TGTGCCAGCAAATACCCCAAGGGTAGGAACTCCTACGAGCAGTACTTC. Translation gives CASKYPKGRNSYEQYF.

Worth noting for this clonotype: One base away lies a much larger clone, so this may be a sequencing read error. V is TRBV4-3 and J is TRBJ1-3; 7 nucleotides match TRBD1. Looked up from germline, CDR1 is LGHNA and CDR2 is YSLEER. V was pared by 1 base and J by 6 bases, with 15 bases of the junction left unmatched. The CDR3 is 18 amino acids. The CDR3 here is CASSQASNRQGSANTIYF. CDR3 bases: TGCGCCAGCAGCCAAGCCAGCAACAGACAGGGCTCCGCAAACACCATATATTTT.

About this clonotype: This may arise from a read error, as a much more abundant clone is one base away. The rearrangement links TRBV29-1 to TRBJ1-2, with 7 bases identical to TRBD1. Germline values: CDR1 SQVTM, CDR2 ANQGSEA. The CDR3 totals 15 residues. The V gene end was trimmed by 3 bases and the J gene end by 5 bases; junction bases not matched to a gene: 12. CDR3 coding DNA: TGCAGCGTTGATCTTCTTGGGGACAGCATTTATGGCTACACCTTC. This gives the protein CSVDLLGDSIYGYTF.

This clonotype was counted a few times. The rearrangement joins TRBV6-1 to TRBJ2-7; 7 bases are shared with TRBD2. There are 15 residues in the CDR3. Germline V lookup: CDR1 MNHNS, CDR2 SASEGT. The J segment lost 2 bases and the V segment lost 5 bases, leaving 9 bases of the junction unmatched. The CDR3 loop reads CASSTALAVTYEQYF. In DNA form, the CDR3 reads TGTGCCAGCAGTACCGCCCTAGCGGTGACCTACGAGCAGTACTTC.